The 5 T cell receptor beta chains given below trace back to one sample, sequenced in a study of T-cell reconstitution after alpha-beta-depleted transplantation in children. Unique molecular identifiers were incorporated during preparation of the TCRbeta library. TCRdb recomputed calls from the PCR reads with MiXCR, one row per CDR3 protein. The sample has about 200,000 distinct CDR3 sequences, 5% to 6.5% seen once. Sample: PBMCs, taken before TCRalphabeta/CD19-depleted stem cell transplant. The receptors come from a girl less than two years old with combined immunodeficiency, due to receive a stem cell transplant.

The sample holds many counts of this clonotype. The CDR3: CASLPGPRTDTQYF. The CDR3 nucleotides read TGTGCCAGCCTTCCGGGGCCGCGCACAGATACGCAGTATTTT. This rearrangement joins TRBV27 to TRBJ2-3, with D perhaps given as TRBD1 or TRBD2 (5 bases each). The germline V gene encodes CDR1 MNHEY and CDR2 SMNVEV (reference sequence). This CDR3 region has 14 residues. Between the trimmed V and J ends, which lost 8 bases and 1 base, there was a span of 13 bases.

In this sample, this clonotype turned up many times. This chain connects TRBV21-1 to TRBJ1-1. TRBV21-1 is a pseudogene segment. The length of the CDR3 is 15 residues. CDR3 loop: CASSKAQTMNTEAFF. CDR3 DNA sequence: TGTGCCAGCAGCAAAGCGCAGACGATGAACACTGAAGCTTTCTTT.

The chain employs TRBV7-9 and TRBJ2-3; possibly TRBD2 for D (6 bases). Germline V gives CDR1 SEHNR, CDR2 FQNEAQ (reference sequence). V shed 5 bases and J shed 2 bases, with 20 bases lying between them. The CDR3 totals 17 residues. Here the CDR3 reads CASSPGPRGTYTDTQYF. The DNA of the CDR3 is TGTGCCAGCAGCCCAGGTCCCCGGGGGACCTACACAGATACGCAGTATTTT. Variable domain in full (rest from reference TRBV7-9 and TRBJ2-3): DTGVSQNPRHKITKRGQNVTFRCDPISEHNRLYWYRQTLGQGPEFLTYFQNEAQLEKSRLLSDRFSAERPKGSFSTLEIQRTEQGDSAMYLCASSPGPRGTYTDTQYFGPGTRLTVL.

This clonotype occurred many times. The chain links TRBV7-3 to TRBJ1-6; D gene unclear. V lost 3 bases and J 0 bases, leaving 6 bases between the germline ends. This CDR3 spans 15 amino acids. CDR1 is SGHTA, CDR2 FQGTGA, per germline. In DNA form, the CDR3 reads TGTGCCAGCAGCTTGGTGGCCTCCTATAATTCACCCCTCCACTTT. This gives the protein CASSLVASYNSPLHF.

As to this clonotype: A single base separates this from a much larger clone, so it may be a read error. The chain uses TRBV12-3 or TRBV12-4 and TRBJ2-7; D is unresolved. The CDR3 has 12 residues. Trimming removed 6 bases at V and 5 bases at J, with 11 bases between. The CDR3 here is CASSALSDEQYF. CDR3 nucleotide sequence: TGTGCCAGCAGCGCCTTGTCTGACGAGCAGTACTTC.